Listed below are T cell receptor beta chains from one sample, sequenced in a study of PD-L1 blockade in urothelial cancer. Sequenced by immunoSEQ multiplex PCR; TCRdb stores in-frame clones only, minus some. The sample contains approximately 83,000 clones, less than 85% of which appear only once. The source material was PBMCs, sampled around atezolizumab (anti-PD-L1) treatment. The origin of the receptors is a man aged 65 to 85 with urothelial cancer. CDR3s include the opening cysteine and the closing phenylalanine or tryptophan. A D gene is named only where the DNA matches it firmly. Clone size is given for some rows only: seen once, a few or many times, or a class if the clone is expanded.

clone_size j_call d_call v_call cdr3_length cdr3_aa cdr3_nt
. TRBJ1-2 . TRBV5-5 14 CASSLGQGHYGYTF TGTGCCAGCAGCTTGGGGCAGGGTCACTATGGCTACACCTTC
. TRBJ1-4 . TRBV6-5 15 CASSYAGATNEKLFF TGTGCCAGCAGTTACGCGGGTGCAACTAATGAAAAACTGTTTTTT
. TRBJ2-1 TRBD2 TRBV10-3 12 CATSRGGREQFF TGTGCCACCTCGCGGGGGGGGAGAGAGCAGTTCTTC
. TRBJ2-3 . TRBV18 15 CASSPTPRGTDTQYF TGTGCCAGCTCTCCGACTCCCCGGGGCACAGATACGCAGTATTTT
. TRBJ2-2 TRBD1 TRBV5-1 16 CASTRGRDRGDGELFF TGCGCCAGCACCCGGGGCAGAGACAGGGGTGACGGGGAGCTGTTTTTT
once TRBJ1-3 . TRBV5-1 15 CASSLSAEVGNTIYF TGCGCCAGCAGCTTGTCGGCGGAGGTTGGAAACACCATATATTTT
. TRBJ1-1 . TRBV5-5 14 CASSFAASNTEAFF TGTGCCAGCAGCTTTGCGGCATCGAACACTGAAGCTTTCTTT
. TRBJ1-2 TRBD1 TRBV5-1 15 CASSLGTGSNYGYTF TGCGCCAGCAGCTTGGGGACAGGGTCTAACTATGGCTACACCTTC
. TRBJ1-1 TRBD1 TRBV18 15 CASSPGTAKNTEAFF TGTGCCAGCTCACCCGGGACAGCCAAGAACACTGAAGCTTTCTTT
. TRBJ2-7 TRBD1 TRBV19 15 CASSKGQGGIYEQYF TGTGCCAGTAGTAAGGGACAGGGCGGAATCTACGAGCAGTACTTC
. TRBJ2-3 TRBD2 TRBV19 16 CASSYRTSGVSDTQYF TGTGCCAGTAGTTACCGGACTAGCGGGGTCTCAGATACGCAGTATTTT
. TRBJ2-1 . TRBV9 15 CASSVSPEGANEQFF TGTGCCAGCAGCGTCTCTCCGGAAGGGGCCAATGAGCAGTTCTTC
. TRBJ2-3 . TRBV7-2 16 CASSLVGGENTDTQYF TGTGCCAGCAGCTTAGTAGGGGGGGAAAACACAGATACGCAGTATTTT
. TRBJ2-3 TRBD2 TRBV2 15 CATRLAGTSTDTQYF TGTGCCACCAGACTAGCGGGGACCAGCACAGATACGCAGTATTTT
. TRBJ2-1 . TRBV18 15 CASSPPGLQPHEQFF TGTGCCAGCTCACCTCCGGGACTCCAACCCCATGAGCAGTTCTTC
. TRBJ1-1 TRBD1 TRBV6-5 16 CASSLQGAVGNTEAFF TGTGCCAGCAGTTTACAGGGGGCCGTAGGGAACACTGAAGCTTTCTTT
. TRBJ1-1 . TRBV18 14 CASSPVELNTEAFF TGTGCCAGCTCACCAGTGGAACTAAACACTGAAGCTTTCTTT
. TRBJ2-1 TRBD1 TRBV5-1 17 CASSWITGTGEPNEQFF TGCGCCAGCAGCTGGATAACCGGGACAGGCGAGCCCAATGAGCAGTTCTTC
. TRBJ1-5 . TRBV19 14 CASTPGDSNQPQHF TGTGCCAGTACCCCAGGGGATAGCAATCAGCCCCAGCATTTT
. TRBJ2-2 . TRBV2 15 CASNPSTGHTGELFF TGTGCCAGCAACCCTAGTACGGGTCACACCGGGGAGCTGTTTTTT
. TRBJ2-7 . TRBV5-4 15 CASSLTGSSFHEQYF TGTGCCAGCAGCTTGACAGGTAGCTCTTTCCACGAGCAGTACTTC
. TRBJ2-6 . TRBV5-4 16 CASSQSGGSGANVLTF TGTGCCAGCAGCCAATCCGGGGGTTCTGGGGCCAACGTCCTGACTTTC
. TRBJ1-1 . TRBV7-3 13 CASSPEGGTEAFF TGTGCCAGCAGCCCTGAGGGAGGGACTGAAGCTTTCTTT
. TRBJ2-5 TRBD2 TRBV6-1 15 CASSVLAGGPETQYF TGTGCCAGCAGTGTACTAGCGGGGGGGCCAGAGACCCAGTACTTC
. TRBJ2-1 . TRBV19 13 CASSIEAPNEQFF TGTGCCAGTAGTATAGAGGCCCCCAATGAGCAGTTCTTC
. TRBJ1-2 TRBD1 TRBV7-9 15 CASSSGQQGIYGYTF TGTGCCAGCAGCTCGGGACAGCAGGGGATCTATGGCTACACCTTC
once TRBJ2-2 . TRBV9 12 CASSDLTGELFF TGTGCCAGCAGCGATCTCACCGGGGAGCTGTTTTTT
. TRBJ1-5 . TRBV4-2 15 CASSQGTRDYQPQHF TGTGCCAGCAGCCAAGGCACCCGGGATTATCAGCCCCAGCATTTT
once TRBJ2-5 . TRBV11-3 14 CASSLGGAGETQYF TGTGCCAGCAGCTTAGGGGGCGCCGGGGAGACCCAGTACTTC
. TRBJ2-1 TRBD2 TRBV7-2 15 CASSPRLAGGREQFF TGTGCCAGCAGCCCCAGACTAGCGGGAGGGAGAGAGCAGTTCTTC
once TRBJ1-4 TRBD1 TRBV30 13 CAWSGQGKEKLFF TGTGCCTGGAGTGGACAGGGGAAGGAAAAACTGTTTTTT
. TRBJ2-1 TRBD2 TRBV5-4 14 CASSPGTRDNEQFF TGTGCCAGCAGCCCCGGGACTAGGGACAATGAGCAGTTCTTC
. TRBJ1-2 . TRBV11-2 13 CASSLATDYGYTF TGTGCCAGCAGCTTAGCGACAGACTATGGCTACACCTTC
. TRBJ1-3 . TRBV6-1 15 CASTPPGETGNTIYF TGTGCCAGCACCCCTCCAGGCGAGACTGGAAACACCATATATTTT
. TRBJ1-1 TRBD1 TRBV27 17 CASSQGQGWAMNTEAFF TGTGCCAGCAGTCAGGGACAGGGGTGGGCAATGAACACTGAAGCTTTCTTT
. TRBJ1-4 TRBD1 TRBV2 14 CASSWDRGDEKLFF TGTGCCAGCAGCTGGGACAGGGGGGATGAAAAACTGTTTTTT
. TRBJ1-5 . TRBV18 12 CASSRLNQPQHF TGTGCCAGCTCGCGGCTAAATCAGCCCCAGCATTTT
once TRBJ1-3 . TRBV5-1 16 CASSSVLREMENTIYF TGCGCCAGCAGCTCGGTACTGAGGGAAATGGAAAACACCATATATTTT
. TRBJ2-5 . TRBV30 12 CAWSEIRETQYF TGTGCCTGGAGCGAGATTCGGGAGACCCAGTACTTC
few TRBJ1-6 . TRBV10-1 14 CASSEERNNSPLHF TGCGCCAGCAGTGAAGAGCGGAATAATTCACCCCTCCACTTT
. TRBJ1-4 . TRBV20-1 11 CSATENEKLFF TGCAGTGCCACGGAGAATGAAAAACTGTTTTTT
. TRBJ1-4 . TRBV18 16 CASSSGTPNSGEKLFF TGTGCCAGCTCAAGCGGGACACCCAATAGTGGTGAAAAACTGTTTTTT